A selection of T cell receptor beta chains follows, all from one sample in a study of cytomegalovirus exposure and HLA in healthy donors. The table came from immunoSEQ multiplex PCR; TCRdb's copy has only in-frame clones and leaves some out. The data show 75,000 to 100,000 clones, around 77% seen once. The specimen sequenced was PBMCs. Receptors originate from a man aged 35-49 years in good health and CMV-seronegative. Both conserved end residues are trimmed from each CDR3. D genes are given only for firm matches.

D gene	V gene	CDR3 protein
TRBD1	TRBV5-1	ASSSTGGRNDEQF
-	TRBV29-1	SARGDYEQY
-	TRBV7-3	ASSLTGDTYNEQF
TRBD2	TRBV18	ASSGFGRRTSGVYNEQF
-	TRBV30	ALQTLTYEQY
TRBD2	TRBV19	ASSIGLAGTYEQY
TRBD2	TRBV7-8	ASSLGAGVRDTQY
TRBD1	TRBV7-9	ASRKQGAGGETQY
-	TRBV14	ASSQDGLRVETQY
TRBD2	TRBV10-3	AIRKTSGRADTQY
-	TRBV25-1	ASSELRENSPLH
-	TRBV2	ASSEPRGTTDTQY
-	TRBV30	AWSSNGQRNEKLF
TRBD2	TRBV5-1	ASRDSGGAGEQF
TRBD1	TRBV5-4	ASKQTGGPGELF
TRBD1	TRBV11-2	ASSYGTGRGYAQY
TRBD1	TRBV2	ASSEAGTGFPGELF
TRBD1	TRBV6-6	ASSYSGQPNEKLF
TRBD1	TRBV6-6	ASRNDRVANEQF
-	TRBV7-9	ASSLAAGNGYT
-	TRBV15	ATSRDRSYEQY
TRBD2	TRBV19	ASSMRTSGDTDTQY
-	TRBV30	AWSHGQNWEAF
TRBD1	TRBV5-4	ASSLDGQVSSPLH
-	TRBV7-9	ASSLERDTEAF
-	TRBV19	ASSTQRTAGANVLT
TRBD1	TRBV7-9	ASTPGQGYNEQF
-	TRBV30	AWSGDNSYEQY
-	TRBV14	ASSPRGAGNTIY
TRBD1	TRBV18	ASSVGQDHYEQY
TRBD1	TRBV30	AWSRGAPGYT
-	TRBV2	ASSEGQAGGTEAF
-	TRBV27	ASSSGLASRPLNIQY
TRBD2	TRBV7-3	ASSSGLAIPTDTQY
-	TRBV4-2	ASSRDGRETEAF
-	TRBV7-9	AIRAQVTDTQY
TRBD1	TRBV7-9	ASSFGQGYQPQH